A selection of T cell receptor beta chains follows, all from one sample in a study of regulatory T cells in long-lasting Graves disease. One entry per CDR3 protein results from TCRdb running MiXCR on the multiplex PCR reads. The table includes about 660,000 distinct CDR3 sequences, around 30% detected once. Sequenced material: peripheral blood mononuclear cells (PBMCs), taken when the disease was refractory, from a patient treated with antithyroid drugs. The receptor set was obtained from a female donor with Graves disease. Each CDR3 is given with its conserved first and last residue. A D gene is named only where the DNA matches it firmly. Clone size is not always given. Where it is, it says once, few, many or a class for expanded clones.

V gene	D gene	J gene	clone size	CDR3 DNA	CDR3 protein
TRBV6-1	.	TRBJ1-2	many	TGTGCCAGCAGTGAAGATGGACAGATCTATGGCTACACCTTC	CASSEDGQIYGYTF
TRBV7-2	.	TRBJ2-5	.	TGTGCCAGCAGCTTAGAACTAGTTGGGACCCAGTACTTC	CASSLELVGTQYF
TRBV7-2	.	TRBJ1-4	.	TGTGCCAGCAGCTTCGGGCAGGCTAATGAAAAACTGTTTTTT	CASSFGQANEKLFF
TRBV11-2	.	TRBJ1-6	few	TGTGCCAGCAGCGCCGGGCTACCAGTTATATCGGATTCACCCCTCCACTTT	CASSAGLPVISDSPLHF
TRBV11-2	.	TRBJ1-5	.	TGTGCCAGCAGCTTAGGGGCGGCCTTCAATCAGCCCCAGCATTTT	CASSLGAAFNQPQHF
TRBV9	TRBD2	TRBJ2-2	.	TGTGCCAGCAGCGCCGGGGCGGGAGCAGGCACCGGGGAGCTGTTTTTT	CASSAGAGAGTGELFF
TRBV11-2	.	TRBJ2-5	.	TGTGCCAGCAGTAATCAGGGGTTCCGGGGAGAGACCCAGTACTTC	CASSNQGFRGETQYF
TRBV20-1	TRBD1	TRBJ1-5	few	TGCAGTGCCATAGGGACAGGGGGCAGTCAGCCCCAGCATTTT	CSAIGTGGSQPQHF
TRBV2	TRBD1	TRBJ1-5	many	TGTGCCAGCAGACAGGGGGCGGTTGGTCAGCCCCAGCATTTT	CASRQGAVGQPQHF
TRBV20-1	.	TRBJ2-7	few	TGCAGTGCCGTGGGGGGGGCCAACGAGCAGTACTTC	CSAVGGANEQYF
TRBV12-3/TRBV12-4	.	TRBJ2-5	.	TGTGCCAGCAGTTTAAATTTCGCTCAGACCCAGTACTTC	CASSLNFAQTQYF
TRBV27	.	TRBJ1-2	many	TGTGCCAGCAGTTTAACGGGACTCCGGGGCTACACCTTC	CASSLTGLRGYTF
TRBV30	.	TRBJ2-2	few	TGTGCCTGGAGTGTACGGCGTGCGAACACCGGGGAGCTGTTTTTT	CAWSVRRANTGELFF
TRBV5-5	TRBD1	TRBJ1-5	.	TGTGCCAGCAGCTGGGACAGGGTGAATCAGCCCCAGCATTTT	CASSWDRVNQPQHF
TRBV9	.	TRBJ1-2	.	TGTGCCAGCAGCGGGGACGGATATACTAACTATGGCTACACCTTC	CASSGDGYTNYGYTF
TRBV20-1	.	TRBJ1-1	.	TGCAGTGCTAGGGTTGGCCAGTACACTGAAGCTTTCTTT	CSARVGQYTEAFF
TRBV2	.	TRBJ1-5	.	TGTGCCAGCAGTGAAGTGGGCTATCAGCCCCAGCATTTT	CASSEVGYQPQHF